The entry that follows covers one TCR beta chain sequence. V lost 6 bases and J 1 base, leaving 6 bases between the germline ends. The CDR3 has 13 amino acids. Germline V CDR1 and CDR2: SGHAT, FQNNGV. These data come from a study of response to subunit inactivated influenza vaccine. Each CDR3 protein is one row after TCRdb ran MiXCR on the RT-PCR reads. Of roughly 540,000 distinct CDR3 sequences in the sample, roughly 25% were seen once. The same data also contributed to another study, on T cells expressing NK-cell markers. From that study: UMI-tagged 5'RACE template switching yielded the TCR beta cDNA. CD3+CD56+NKG2C+, CD3+CD56+NKG2C- and CD3+CD56-NKG2C+ T cells, once sorted, supplied the TCR beta repertoires. Seven sequenced donors out of eight were HCMV-seropositive, one seronegative.

V is TRBV11-2 and J is TRBJ1-4; D is unresolved. The sequencing used CD4+ T cells sorted from PBMCs, collected 12 days after vaccination. The clonotype comes from a man aged 50 or older who received an inactivated influenza vaccine. CDR3 nucleotides: TGTGCCAGCAGACAGTTAACTAATGAAAAACTGTTTTTT. Protein: CASRQLTNEKLFF.